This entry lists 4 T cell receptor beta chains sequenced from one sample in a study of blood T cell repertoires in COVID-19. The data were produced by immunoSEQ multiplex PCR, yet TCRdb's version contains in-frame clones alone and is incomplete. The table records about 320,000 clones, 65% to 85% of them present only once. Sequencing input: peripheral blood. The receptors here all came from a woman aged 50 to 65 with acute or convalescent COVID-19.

The chain's CDR3 is CASSAGTVNNEQFF. The CDR3, as DNA: TGTGCCAGCAGTGCAGGGACAGTGAACAATGAGCAGTTCTTC. J is TRBJ2-1 and V is TRBV25-1; 7 bases agree with TRBD1. This CDR3 is built from 14 residues. CDR1 is MGHDK, CDR2 SYGVNS, per germline. The ends lost 4 bases at V and 5 bases at J; junction bases unmatched: 5.

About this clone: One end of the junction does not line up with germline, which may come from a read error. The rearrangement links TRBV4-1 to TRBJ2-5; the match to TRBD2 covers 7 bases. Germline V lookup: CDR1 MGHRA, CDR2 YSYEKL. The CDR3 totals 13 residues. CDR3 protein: CARSRDGGETQYF. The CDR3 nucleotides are TGCGCCCGCAGCCGGGACGGGGGGGAGACCCAGTACTTC.

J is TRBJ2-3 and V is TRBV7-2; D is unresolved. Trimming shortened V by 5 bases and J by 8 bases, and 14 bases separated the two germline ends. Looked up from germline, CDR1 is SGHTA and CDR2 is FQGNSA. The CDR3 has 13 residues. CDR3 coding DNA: TGTGCCAGCAGCCAAGACCGACTGGGTACGCAGTATTTT. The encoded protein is CASSQDRLGTQYF.

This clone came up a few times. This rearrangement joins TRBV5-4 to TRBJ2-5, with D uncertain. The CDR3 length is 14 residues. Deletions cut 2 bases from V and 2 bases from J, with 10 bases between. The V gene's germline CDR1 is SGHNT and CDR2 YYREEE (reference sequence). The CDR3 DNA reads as TGTGCCAGCAGCTTTTTCCAATTTCAAGAGACCCAGTACTTC. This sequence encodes CASSFFQFQETQYF.